This TCR beta chain was found in a study of blood T cell repertoires in COVID-19 (dated by TCRdb to about 2020). A note on the overall study: The collaborator samples originated in the United States, Italy and Spain and spanned the acute and convalescent phases of COVID-19. Samples came from the ongoing ImmuneRACE study (first 160 participants) plus 1,254 subjects from 6 global collaborators. Where HLA class I and class II types were available, the types were taken from metadata supplied by the sample provider, not from assay-based typing. Subjects who had been exposed to COVID-19, were actively infected with it, or had recovered from it provided the deeply sampled blood TCRbeta repertoires that made up the dataset. A freely available public database, intended as a resource for researchers studying the immune response to SARS-CoV-2, is where the repertoires were released. The material from the prospective study consisted of cDNA or gDNA derived from T cells, B-cell-depleted T cells, or PBMCs. Nearly every sample came with metadata listing a de-identified subject ID, COVID-19 status, age in years and sex. Broad study findings and their caveats: Clinical and demographic metadata were provided uncurated, with the amount varying by source and participant.

Participants in the prospective study were aged about 18 to 89 years, lived in over 20 United States geographic areas, and enrolled through a virtual design. Cohort assignment in the prospective study relied on participant-reported clinical history from a screening survey and a study questionnaire. Exposed participants were defined as having been in contact with someone with a PCR-confirmed or clinician-diagnosed COVID-19 case within 2 weeks of study entry. In the prospective study, mobile phlebotomists collected whole blood, serum and a nasopharyngeal or oropharyngeal swab from each participant. Over a roughly 2-month period, participants in the prospective study had the option of providing additional blood draws and questionnaires. Before DNA extraction, blood samples from the prospective study were shipped at room temperature or frozen. TCRbeta CDR3 regions were amplified from genomic DNA by means of the immunoSEQ Assay, a bias-controlled multiplex PCR. Per the source publication's procedure: The number of nucleated cells in each sample was estimated by amplification of reference gene primers within the assay. To quantify the absolute abundance of each unique TCRbeta CDR3 rearrangement, sequence reads were collapsed and filtered. For each sample, productive Simpson clonality was calculated as the square root of Simpson's diversity index across productive rearrangements. TCRdb retrieved this table from immuneACCESS and kept in-frame rearrangements only. Not all clones are present; in checked studies, unresolved V genes account for under half, and no reason is known for the remainder. Clonal size and the V and J genes are those of that table, whereas D and trimming came from the DNA. The sample table contains about 140,000 clones; only one count was recorded for roughly 83% of them. Jointly, the top ten make up roughly 5% of the sample.

With regard to this clone: There is no known antigen for this receptor. The sample holds no much larger clone one base away, and base qualities are not on file.

Sequenced material: PBMCs or T cells enriched from blood (not recorded which). This TCR came from a man in his 70s who had been exposed to COVID-19.

The CDR3 protein is CASSLAGTFSGNTIYF. The DNA sequence follows: TGTGCCAGCAGCTTAGCAGGGACTTTCTCTGGAAACACCATATATTTT. The chain was built from TRBV11-2 and TRBJ1-3; TRBD1 is a possible D gene, resting on 5 matching bases. The CDR3, cysteine through phenylalanine, is 16 amino acids long. Of all the DNA, just the CDR3 is kept, 48 bases in frame from base 1. Cut back by 1 base and 0 bases, the V and J ends lie 10 bases apart. The germline V gene gives CDR1 as SGHAT and CDR2 as FQNNGV.